This paragraph reports one T cell receptor beta chain. The study assigned cohorts using participant-reported clinical history. Repertoires were generated with immunoSEQ multiplex PCR, while TCRdb's copy carries only in-frame clones and drops some. The sample lists under 350,000 clones, about 86% seen once, with 4% to 5% in the top ten. This sample is part of a study of blood T cell repertoires in COVID-19. The sequenced material came from PBMCs or T cells enriched from blood (not recorded which). The receptor comes from a woman between 40 and 55 years old with acute COVID-19.

CDR3 region: CASSYSTGGYEQYF. In DNA, the CDR3 is TGTGCCAGCAGTTACTCGACAGGGGGATACGAGCAGTACTTC. The J gene is TRBJ2-7, the V gene TRBV6-6; 9 bases are shared with TRBD1. V was pared by 0 bases and J by 4 bases, with 1 base of the junction left unmatched. CDR3 length: 14 residues. Germline CDR1 MNHNY, CDR2 SVGAGI (reference sequence).